These 21 T cell receptor beta chains were sequenced from one sample in a study of T cell responses to AZD1222 COVID-19 vaccine (dated by TCRdb to about 2021). Preparation of the library involved the immunoSEQ multiplex PCR assay. The immuneACCESS repertoire file appears here via TCRdb, limited to in-frame rearrangements. These files lack a portion of the clones; in checked studies, under half of the deficit traces to unresolved V genes, and the cause of the others is not known. Recorded for this sample are under 200,000 clones; about 88% of them occurred a single time. The ten largest clones add up to around 26% of the sample. This sample's time point label indicates: about 28 days (+/-7) after the second vaccine dose. The specimen comprised peripheral blood, sampled 28 days after the second AZD1222 dose. The receptor set was obtained from an adult who received the AZD1222 COVID-19 vaccine.

The chain is built from TRBV25-1 and TRBJ2-1; 11 bases are shared with TRBD2. Losses at the gene ends were 1 base for V and 11 bases for J; bases not matched to a gene: 4. The CDR3 runs to 14 residues. The germline V gene encodes CDR1 MGHDK and CDR2 SYGVNS. CDR3 sequence reads: CASSESASGRQQFF. The CDR3 bases are TGTGCCAGCAGTGAATCTGCTAGCGGGAGGCAGCAGTTCTTC.

Only one count was recorded for this clone. This chain joins TRBV7-9 and TRBJ2-3; 11 nucleotides match TRBD2. Germline loops: CDR1 SEHNR, CDR2 FQNEAQ (reference sequence). The CDR3 sequence is 15 residues long. Germline trimming cut 3 bases from V and 2 bases from J; bases unmatched to any gene: 1. The CDR3 sequence is CASSLGLAVTDTQYF. The DNA of the CDR3 is TGTGCCAGCAGCTTGGGACTAGCGGTCACAGATACGCAGTATTTT.

This chain connects TRBV19 to TRBJ2-1; D remains unclear. Germline CDR1 LNHDA, CDR2 SQIVND (reference sequence). The V end was cut by 1 base, the J end by 4 bases, with 14 bases between. This CDR3 spans 16 amino acids. The CDR3 protein is CASSIVQPHGYNEQFF. In DNA, the CDR3 is TGTGCCAGTAGTATAGTTCAGCCGCATGGGTACAATGAGCAGTTCTTC.

On this clone: The identical CDR3 is also encoded by other nucleotide sequences in the sample. The genes are TRBV28 and TRBJ2-7; D call uncertain. This CDR3 has 12 residues. V lost 6 bases and J lost 3, with 9 bases in between. Germline V CDR1 and CDR2: MDHEN, SYDVKM. CDR3 amino acids: CASSLVVYEQYF. CDR3 bases: TGTGCCAGCAGCCTAGTGGTCTACGAGCAGTACTTC.

The chain combines TRBV6-2 or TRBV6-3 with TRBJ2-1, with 8 bases fitting TRBD2. The CDR3 loop spans 15 amino acids. Germline V gives CDR1 MNHEY, CDR2 SVGEGT. The J segment lost 2 bases and the V segment lost 5 bases, leaving 5 bases of the junction unmatched. CDR3 in amino acids: CASSPNSGTYNEQFF. CDR3 nucleotide sequence: TGTGCCAGCAGTCCAAATAGCGGGACCTACAATGAGCAGTTCTTC.

The V call is TRBV19, the J call TRBJ1-2, with TRBD1 identical over 9 bases. V dropped 5 bases and J dropped 8; count of bases not matched to a gene: 6. The CDR3 is made up of 13 amino acids. In germline, CDR1 is LNHDA, CDR2 SQIVND (reference sequence). CDR3 loop: CASSLRTGEGYTF. As DNA, the CDR3 is TGTGCCAGTAGTCTCCGGACAGGGGAAGGCTACACCTTC.

This sequence joins TRBV7-2 and TRBJ1-2; D not resolved. This CDR3 has 14 residues. Germline loops: CDR1 SGHTA, CDR2 FQGNSA. Trimming stripped 5 bases from V and 0 bases from J, with 10 bases between. The CDR3 DNA follows: TGTGCCAGCAGCCCCGGGAGAGCTAACTATGGCTACACCTTC. Protein sequence: CASSPGRANYGYTF. Full variable domain (missing parts from reference TRBV7-2 and TRBJ1-2): GAGVSQSPSNKVTEKGKDVELRCDPISGHTALYWYRQSLGQGLEFLIYFQGNSAPDKSGLPSDRFSAERTGGSVSTLTIQRTQQEDSAVYLCASSPGRANYGYTFGSGTRLTVV.

About this clone: A read error may account for a junction end that differs from germline. The chain combines TRBV5-1 with TRBJ2-2; a possible D gene is TRBD2 (5 bases). Germline CDR1 is SGHRS and CDR2 is YFSETQ. The CDR3 is 15 amino acids. The CDR3 DNA is TGCGCCAGCAGCTTGAGTCTAGCCAACACTGGGGAGCTGTTTTTT. This sequence encodes CASSLSLANTGELFF. Looking up the rest from reference TRBV5-1 and TRBJ2-2 gives the full variable domain: KAGVTQTPRYLIKTRGQQVTLSCSPISGHRSVSWYQQTPGQGLQFLFEYFSETQRNKGNFPGRFSGRQFSNSRSEMNVSTLELGDSALYLCASSLSLANTGELFFGEGSRLTVL.

The chain recombines TRBV6-2 or TRBV6-3 with TRBJ2-1; D is ambiguous. The CDR3 has 11 residues. The germline V and J ends were trimmed by 5 bases and 9 bases, with 8 bases remaining between them. Germline V gives CDR1 MNHEY, CDR2 SVGEGT. The CDR3 is CASSPRIEQFF. In DNA form, the CDR3 reads TGTGCCAGCAGTCCCCGGATTGAGCAGTTCTTC.

The gene calls are TRBV7-8 and TRBJ2-7; D gene unclear. The V end lost 5 bases, the J end lost 6 bases, and 14 bases lay between the germline ends. From germline, CDR1 is SGHVS and CDR2 FQNEAQ. This CDR3 region has 13 residues. This CDR3 reads CASSTSAAVEQYF. CDR3 DNA sequence: TGTGCCAGCAGCACCTCCGCGGCGGTCGAGCAGTACTTC. Full variable domain (remainder filled in from reference TRBV7-8 and TRBJ2-7): GAGVSQSPRYKVAKRGQDVALRCDPISGHVSLFWYQQALGQGPEFLTYFQNEAQLDKSGLPSDRFFAERPEGSVSTLKIQRTQQEDSAVYLCASSTSAAVEQYFGPGTRLTVT.

This clone was counted once. This sequence joins TRBV24-1 and TRBJ1-5; a weak D match, TRBD1 (5 bases). There are 15 residues in the CDR3. Germline CDR1 and CDR2: KGHDR and SFDVKD. V shed 6 bases and J shed 1 base, with 12 bases lying between them. In DNA, the CDR3 is TGTGCCACCAGTTTGGGGGGGACGAGCAATCAGCCCCAGCATTTT. The encoded protein is CATSLGGTSNQPQHF.

The chain employs TRBV10-1 and TRBJ2-1; D possibly corresponds to TRBD1 (5 bases). From germline, CDR1 is WNHNN and CDR2 SYGVQD (reference sequence). The CDR3 extends over 16 amino acids. The V end was cut by 2 bases, the J end by 11 bases, with 22 bases between. The CDR3 sequence is CASSERTGRSLWQQFF. The CDR3 nucleotides read TGCGCCAGCAGTGAGCGAACAGGCCGCTCTTTATGGCAGCAGTTCTTC.

The chain links TRBV4-3 to TRBJ2-1; D may correspond to TRBD1 or TRBD2 (7 bases each). The CDR3 has 20 amino acids. Germline CDR1 is LGHNA and CDR2 is YSLEER. Deletions cut 1 base from V and 3 bases from J, with 25 bases between. DNA for the CDR3: TGCGCCAGCAGCCAAGTCGCAGGGGGATTGGGAGGGCCGGGCTACAATGAGCAGTTCTTC. Protein product: CASSQVAGGLGGPGYNEQFF.

The rearrangement uses TRBV6-4 and TRBJ1-5; possible D gene TRBD1, 6 bases. The CDR3 is 14 residues long. V lost 6 bases and J lost 4, with 13 bases in between. Per the germline V gene, CDR1 is MRHNA and CDR2 is SNTAGT. CDR3 nucleotides: TGTGCCAGCAGGTCATTACAGGGAAATCAGCCCCAGCATTTT. Its translation is CASRSLQGNQPQHF.

The chain joins TRBV5-4 to TRBJ2-2; TRBD2 is a possible D gene (6 bases). V lost 4 bases and J 4 bases, leaving 11 bases between the germline ends. The CDR3 totals 14 residues. The germline V gene encodes CDR1 SGHNT and CDR2 YYREEE (reference sequence). The chain's CDR3 is CASSPGLPTGELFF. CDR3 coding DNA: TGTGCCAGCAGCCCGGGACTCCCCACCGGGGAGCTGTTTTTT.

This clone appeared a few times. The rearrangement uses TRBV28 and TRBJ1-5, with a weak D call TRBD1 (5 bases). The length of the CDR3 is 15 residues. Germline-derived CDR1 and CDR2 are MDHEN and SYDVKM. V was clipped by 6 bases and J by 5 bases, with 17 bases between them. This CDR3 reads CASRSQGLPDQPQHF. The DNA for the CDR3 is TGTGCCAGCAGGTCCCAGGGTTTACCCGATCAGCCCCAGCATTTT. Looking up the rest from reference TRBV28 and TRBJ1-5 gives the full variable domain: DVKVTQSSRYLVKRTGEKVFLECVQDMDHENMFWYRQDPGLGLRLIYFSYDVKMKEKGDIPEGYSVSREKKERFSLILESASTNQTSMYLCASRSQGLPDQPQHFGDGTRLSIL.

The rearrangement links TRBV10-1 to TRBJ2-7; 12 positions match TRBD2. The CDR3 length is 15 residues. Trimming at V came to 6 bases and at J to 5 bases, leaving 8 bases not matched to a gene. Germline V gene data show CDR1 as WNHNN and CDR2 as SYGVQD (reference sequence). The CDR3 coding sequence is TGCGCCAGCAGAACTCTAGCGGGAGGGCGCGACGAGCAGTACTTC. Encoded protein: CASRTLAGGRDEQYF.

The chain joins TRBV19 to TRBJ2-5; the D is unclear. The CDR3 sequence is 14 residues long. V lost 1 base to trimming and J lost 5 bases, with 11 bases between them. Per germline, CDR1 LNHDA and CDR2 SQIVND (reference sequence). CDR3 loop: CASSIGQVRETQYF. The CDR3 coding sequence is TGTGCCAGTAGTATAGGGCAGGTTCGGGAGACCCAGTACTTC.

This chain joins TRBV11-2 and TRBJ2-7; 7 bases are a match to TRBD2. The CDR3 spans 15 residues. Germline CDR1 SGHAT, CDR2 FQNNGV. V gave up 1 base and J gave up 2 bases; unmatched junction bases: 5. The CDR3 loop reads CASSLVSGATYEQYF. DNA for the CDR3: TGTGCCAGCAGCTTAGTCAGCGGGGCCACCTACGAGCAGTACTTC.

CDR3 amino acids: CASSLLPRQGAAPTQYF. The CDR3 region has the DNA TGTGCCAGCAGTTTATTGCCCCGGCAGGGGGCGGCCCCTACGCAGTATTTT. This chain uses TRBV28 with TRBJ2-3, with 8 bases lining up with TRBD1. The CDR3 loop spans 17 amino acids. Trimming cost V 1 base and J 8 bases; bases outside gene matches: 14. Germline CDR1 and CDR2: MDHEN and SYDVKM.

This clone was picked up one time. This chain uses TRBV2 with TRBJ1-5, with D tentatively TRBD1 (5 bases). CDR1 is SNHLY and CDR2 is FYNNEI in the germline V gene. V was trimmed by 6 bases and J by 0 bases, leaving 12 bases between them. The CDR3 is 15 amino acids. The DNA for the CDR3 is TGTGCCAGCAGCACCGACAGTAATAGCAATCAGCCCCAGCATTTT. Its protein is CASSTDSNSNQPQHF.